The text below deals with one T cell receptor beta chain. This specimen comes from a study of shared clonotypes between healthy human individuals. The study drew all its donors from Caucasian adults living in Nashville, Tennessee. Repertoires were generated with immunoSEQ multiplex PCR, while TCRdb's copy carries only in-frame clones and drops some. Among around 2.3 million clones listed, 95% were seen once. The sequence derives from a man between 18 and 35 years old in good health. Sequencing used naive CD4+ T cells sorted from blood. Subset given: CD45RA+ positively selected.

The DNA for the CDR3 is TGTGCCAGCAGTCTAGAGAGACTAGCGGGGTACAATGAGCAGTTCTTC. It encodes CASSLERLAGYNEQFF. The J gene is TRBJ2-1, the V gene TRBV27; 11 nucleotides align to TRBD2. This CDR3 is 16 amino acids long. Trimming at V came to 5 bases and at J to 4 bases, leaving 7 bases not matched to a gene. Germline CDR1 MNHEY, CDR2 SMNVEV (reference sequence).